Below, 7 T cell receptor beta chains from the same sample are listed, as sequenced in a study of T cell responses to AZD1222 COVID-19 vaccine. Clones were sequenced by immunoSEQ multiplex PCR, and TCRdb holds only the in-frame ones, with some missing. In the table there are some 120,000 clones, about nine tenths of which are singletons. The sequences come from peripheral blood, collected on day 0 of AZD1222 vaccination. The receptors were sampled from an adult in good health.

The chain carries TRBV5-1 and TRBJ2-7; D unclear. This CDR3 has 15 amino acids. Germline loops: CDR1 SGHRS, CDR2 YFSETQ. V lost 0 bases, J lost 6 bases, and 16 bases lay in between. The CDR3 nucleotides read TGCGCCAGCAGCTTGGAACGAGGTAGTATGGGCGAGCAGTACTTC. Translation gives CASSLERGSMGEQYF.

This chain uses TRBV6-1 with TRBJ2-7; D not certain. The CDR3 length is 15 residues. V shed 2 bases and J shed 6 bases, with 17 bases lying between them. Germline CDR1 reads MNHNS; CDR2 reads SASEGT. In nucleotides, the CDR3 is TGTGCCAGCAGTGAACCCTCCAGACGCAAAGGCGAGCAGTACTTC. This codes for CASSEPSRRKGEQYF.

V gene TRBV4-1 combines with J gene TRBJ2-7; 8 nucleotides agree with TRBD2. The CDR3 spans 15 residues. Germline V lookup: CDR1 MGHRA, CDR2 YSYEKL. The V gene end was trimmed by 4 bases and the J gene end by 4 bases; junction bases not matched to a gene: 9. Written as DNA, the CDR3 is TGCGCCAGCAGCCCAACGACTAGCGTCAAGTACGAGCAGTACTTC. This translates into CASSPTTSVKYEQYF.

The chain couples TRBV5-4 to TRBJ1-1; the D is unclear. V lost 0 bases to trimming and J lost 6 bases, with 15 bases between them. This CDR3 is 15 amino acids long. CDR1 SGHNT and CDR2 YYREEE come from the germline V gene (reference sequence). The CDR3 region is CASSLAPKAASEAFF. The CDR3, as DNA: TGTGCCAGCAGCTTGGCTCCTAAAGCCGCCTCTGAAGCTTTCTTT.

The chain couples TRBV15 to TRBJ1-2; a possible D gene is TRBD1 (6 bases). This CDR3 spans 15 amino acids. Germline V gene data show CDR1 as LNHNV and CDR2 as YYDKDF (reference sequence). V lost 1 base and J lost 5, with 14 bases in between. CDR3 in amino acids: CATSRGAGARYGYTF. Written as DNA, the CDR3 is TGTGCCACCAGCAGAGGCGCGGGGGCGCGGTATGGCTACACCTTC.

CDR3 sequence reads: CASGEQGPYEQYF. The CDR3 coding sequence is TGTGCCAGCGGCGAACAGGGCCCCTACGAGCAGTACTTC. The rearrangement uses TRBV6-5 and TRBJ2-7; TRBD1 is a possible D gene (6 bases). Looked up from germline, CDR1 is MNHEY and CDR2 is SVGAGI. This CDR3 is 13 amino acids long. V lost 8 bases and J 2 bases, leaving 13 bases between the germline ends.

The chain recombines TRBV27 with TRBJ2-2; 9 nucleotides match TRBD1. The CDR3 is 18 amino acids. V trimming: 6 bases; J trimming: 2 bases; junction bases outside the gene matches: 13. The germline gives CDR1 MNHEY, CDR2 SMNVEV (reference sequence). The CDR3 loop is CASRFGTGNLFNTGELFF. The CDR3 nucleotides are TGTGCCAGCAGATTCGGGACAGGGAACTTATTTAACACCGGGGAGCTGTTTTTT.